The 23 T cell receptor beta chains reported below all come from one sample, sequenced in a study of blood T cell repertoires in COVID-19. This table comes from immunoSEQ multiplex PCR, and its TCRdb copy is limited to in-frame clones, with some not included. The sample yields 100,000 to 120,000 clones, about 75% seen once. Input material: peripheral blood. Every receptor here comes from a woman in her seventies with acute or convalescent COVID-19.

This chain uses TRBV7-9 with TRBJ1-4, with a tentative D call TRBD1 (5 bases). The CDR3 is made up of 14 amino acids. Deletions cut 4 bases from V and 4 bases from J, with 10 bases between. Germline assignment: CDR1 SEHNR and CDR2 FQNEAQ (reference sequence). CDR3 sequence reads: CASSSRRGNEKLFF. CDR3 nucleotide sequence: TGTGCCAGCAGCTCTCGTAGGGGTAATGAAAAACTGTTTTTT. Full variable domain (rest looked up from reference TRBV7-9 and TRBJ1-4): DTGVSQNPRHKITKRGQNVTFRCDPISEHNRLYWYRQTLGQGPEFLTYFQNEAQLEKSRLLSDRFSAERPKGSFSTLEIQRTEQGDSAMYLCASSSRRGNEKLFFGSGTQLSVL.

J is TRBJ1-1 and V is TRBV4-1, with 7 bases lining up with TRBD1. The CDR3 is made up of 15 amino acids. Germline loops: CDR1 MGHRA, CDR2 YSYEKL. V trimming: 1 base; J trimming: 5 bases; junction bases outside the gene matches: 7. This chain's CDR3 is CASSQVDRRGTEAFF. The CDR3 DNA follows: TGCGCCAGCAGCCAAGTGGACAGGAGAGGGACTGAAGCTTTCTTT.

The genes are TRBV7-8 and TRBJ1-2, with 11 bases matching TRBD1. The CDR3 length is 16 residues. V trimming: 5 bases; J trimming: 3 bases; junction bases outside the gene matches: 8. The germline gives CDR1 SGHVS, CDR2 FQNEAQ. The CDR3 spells CASSMLRTGGDYGYTF. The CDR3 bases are TGTGCCAGCAGCATGCTGAGGACAGGGGGCGACTATGGCTACACCTTC.

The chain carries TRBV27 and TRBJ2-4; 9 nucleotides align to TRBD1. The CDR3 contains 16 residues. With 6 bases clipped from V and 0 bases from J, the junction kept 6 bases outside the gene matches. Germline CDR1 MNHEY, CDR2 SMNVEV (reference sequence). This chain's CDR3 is CASSRTGVIAKNIQYF. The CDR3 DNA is TGTGCCAGCAGCCGGACAGGGGTCATAGCCAAAAACATTCAGTACTTC.

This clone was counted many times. The CDR3 nucleotides read TGTGCCTGGGGGATACGGGAAAAACTGTTTTTT. Encoded protein: CAWGIREKLFF. The V and J genes are TRBV30 and TRBJ1-4; D is unresolved. This CDR3 is built from 11 residues. Germline values: CDR1 GTSNPN, CDR2 SVGIG (reference sequence). Trimming stripped 5 bases from V and 8 bases from J, with 9 bases between.

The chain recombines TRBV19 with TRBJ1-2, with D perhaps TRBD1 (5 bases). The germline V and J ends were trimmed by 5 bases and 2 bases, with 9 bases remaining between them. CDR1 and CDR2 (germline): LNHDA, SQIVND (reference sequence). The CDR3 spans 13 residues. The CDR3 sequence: CASSPRQNYGYTF. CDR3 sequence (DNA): TGTGCCAGTAGTCCTCGACAGAACTATGGCTACACCTTC.

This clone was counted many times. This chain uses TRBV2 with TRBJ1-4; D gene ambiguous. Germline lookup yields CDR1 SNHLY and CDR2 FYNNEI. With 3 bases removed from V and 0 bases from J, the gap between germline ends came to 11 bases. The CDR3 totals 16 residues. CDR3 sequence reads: CASSEGTSATNEKLFF. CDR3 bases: TGTGCCAGCAGTGAGGGCACTTCTGCAACTAATGAAAAACTGTTTTTT.

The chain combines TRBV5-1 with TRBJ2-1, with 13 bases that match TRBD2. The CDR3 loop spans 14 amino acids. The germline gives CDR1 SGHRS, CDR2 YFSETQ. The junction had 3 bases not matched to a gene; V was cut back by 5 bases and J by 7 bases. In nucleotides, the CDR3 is TGCGCCAGCAGTCCGGGACTAGCGGGGAATGAGCAGTTCTTC. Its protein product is CASSPGLAGNEQFF.

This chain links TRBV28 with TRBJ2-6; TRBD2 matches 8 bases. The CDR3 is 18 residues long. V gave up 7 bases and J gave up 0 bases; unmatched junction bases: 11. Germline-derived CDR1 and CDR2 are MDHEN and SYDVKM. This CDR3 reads CASKTPGGTYSGANVLTF. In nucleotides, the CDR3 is TGTGCCAGCAAAACACCGGGGGGGACTTACTCTGGGGCCAACGTCCTGACTTTC.

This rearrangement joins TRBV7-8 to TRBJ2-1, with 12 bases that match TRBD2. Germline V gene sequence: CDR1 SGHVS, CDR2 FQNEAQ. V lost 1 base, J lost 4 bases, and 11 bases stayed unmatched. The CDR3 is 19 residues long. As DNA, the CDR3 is TGTGCCAGCAGCTTAGGTCGACTAGCGGGGGCTACTTTATACAATGAGCAGTTCTTC. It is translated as CASSLGRLAGATLYNEQFF.

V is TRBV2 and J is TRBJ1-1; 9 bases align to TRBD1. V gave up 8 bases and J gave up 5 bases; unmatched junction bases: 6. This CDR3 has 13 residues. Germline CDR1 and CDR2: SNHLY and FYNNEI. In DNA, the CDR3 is TGTGCCAGCGCGGGACAGGGAAATACTGAAGCTTTCTTT. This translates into CASAGQGNTEAFF.

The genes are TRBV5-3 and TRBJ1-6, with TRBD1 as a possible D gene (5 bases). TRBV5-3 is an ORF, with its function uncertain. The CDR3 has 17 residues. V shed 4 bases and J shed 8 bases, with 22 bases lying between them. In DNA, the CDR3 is TGTGCCAGAAGCAGGGGCACAGGAACGGATAGACATTCACCCCTCCACTTT. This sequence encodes CARSRGTGTDRHSPLHF.

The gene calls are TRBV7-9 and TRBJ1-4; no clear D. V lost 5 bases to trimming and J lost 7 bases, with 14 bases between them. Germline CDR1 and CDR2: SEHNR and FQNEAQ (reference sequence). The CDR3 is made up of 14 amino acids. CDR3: CASSPEGWGEKLFF. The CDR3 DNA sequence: TGTGCCAGCAGCCCAGAGGGATGGGGTGAAAAACTGTTTTTT. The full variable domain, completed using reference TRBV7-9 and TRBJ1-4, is DTGVSQNPRHKITKRGQNVTFRCDPISEHNRLYWYRQTLGQGPEFLTYFQNEAQLEKSRLLSDRFSAERPKGSFSTLEIQRTEQGDSAMYLCASSPEGWGEKLFFGSGTQLSVL.

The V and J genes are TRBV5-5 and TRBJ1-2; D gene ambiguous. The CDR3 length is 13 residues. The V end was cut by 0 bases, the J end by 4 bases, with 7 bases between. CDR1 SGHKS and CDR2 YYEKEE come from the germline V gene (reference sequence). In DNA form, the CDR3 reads TGTGCCAGCAGCTTGGGTGCGGGCTATGGCTACACCTTC. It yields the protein CASSLGAGYGYTF.

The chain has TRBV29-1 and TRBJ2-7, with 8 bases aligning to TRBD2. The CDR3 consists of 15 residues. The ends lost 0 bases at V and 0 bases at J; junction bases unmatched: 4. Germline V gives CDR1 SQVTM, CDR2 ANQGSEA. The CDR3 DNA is TGCAGCGTTGAAGATCCGGGGGGGAGCTCCTACGAGCAGTACTTC. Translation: CSVEDPGGSSYEQYF.

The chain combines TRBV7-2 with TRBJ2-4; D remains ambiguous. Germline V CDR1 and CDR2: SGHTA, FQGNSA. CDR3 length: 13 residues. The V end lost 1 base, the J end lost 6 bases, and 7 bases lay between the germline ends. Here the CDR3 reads CASSLGAGNIQYF. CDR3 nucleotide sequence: TGTGCCAGCAGCTTAGGCGCAGGAAACATTCAGTACTTC.

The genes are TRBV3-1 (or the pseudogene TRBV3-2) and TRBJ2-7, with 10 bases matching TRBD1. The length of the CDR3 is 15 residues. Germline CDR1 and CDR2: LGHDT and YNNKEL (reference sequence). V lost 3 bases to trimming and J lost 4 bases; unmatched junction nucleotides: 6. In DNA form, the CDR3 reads TGTGCCAGCAGCCAGGCTTGGGACAGGGGTTACGAGCAGTACTTC. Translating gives CASSQAWDRGYEQYF.

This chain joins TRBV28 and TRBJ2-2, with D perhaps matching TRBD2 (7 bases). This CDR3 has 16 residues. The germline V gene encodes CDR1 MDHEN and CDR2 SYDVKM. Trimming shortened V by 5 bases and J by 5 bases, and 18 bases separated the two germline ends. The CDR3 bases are TGTGCCAGCAGTCCATCCCGTGGGAGGGGGACCGGGGAGCTGTTTTTT. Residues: CASSPSRGRGTGELFF.

In DNA, the CDR3 is TGTGCCAGCAGCCCTCGCGGGTTTTTAACAGGGGACTATGGCTACACCTTC. This codes for CASSPRGFLTGDYGYTF. This rearrangement joins TRBV9 to TRBJ1-2; 7 positions match TRBD1. Germline assignment: CDR1 SGDLS and CDR2 YYNGEE. This CDR3 has 17 amino acids. The trim removed 4 bases at V and 3 bases at J, leaving 15 bases unmatched.

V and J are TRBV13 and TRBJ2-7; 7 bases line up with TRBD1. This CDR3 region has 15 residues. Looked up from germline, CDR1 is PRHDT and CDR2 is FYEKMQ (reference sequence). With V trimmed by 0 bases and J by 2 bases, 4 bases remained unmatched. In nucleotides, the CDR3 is TGTGCCAGCAGCTTAGGGGGGACAGCTACCTACGAGCAGTACTTC. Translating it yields CASSLGGTATYEQYF. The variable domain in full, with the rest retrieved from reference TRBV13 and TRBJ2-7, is AAGVIQSPRHLIKEKRETATLKCYPIPRHDTVYWYQQGPGQDPQFLISFYEKMQSDKGSIPDRFSAQQFSDYHSELNMSSLELGDSALYFCASSLGGTATYEQYFGPGTRLTVT.

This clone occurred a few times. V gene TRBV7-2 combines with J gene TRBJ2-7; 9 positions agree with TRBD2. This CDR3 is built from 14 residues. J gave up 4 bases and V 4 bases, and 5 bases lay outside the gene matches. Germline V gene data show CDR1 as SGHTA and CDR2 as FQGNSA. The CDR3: CASSSGLAGYEQYF. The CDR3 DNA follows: TGTGCCAGCAGCTCAGGGCTAGCGGGGTACGAGCAGTACTTC.

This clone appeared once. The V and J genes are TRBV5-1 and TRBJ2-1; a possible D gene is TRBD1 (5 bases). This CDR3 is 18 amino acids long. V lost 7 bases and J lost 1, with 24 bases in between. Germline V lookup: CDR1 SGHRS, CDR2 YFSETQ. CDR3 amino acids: CASDSVPRSQGSYNEQFF. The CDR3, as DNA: TGCGCCAGCGACTCCGTACCACGTTCTCAGGGTTCCTACAATGAGCAGTTCTTC. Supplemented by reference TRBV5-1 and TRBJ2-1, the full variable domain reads KAGVTQTPRYLIKTRGQQVTLSCSPISGHRSVSWYQQTPGQGLQFLFEYFSETQRNKGNFPGRFSGRQFSNSRSEMNVSTLELGDSALYLCASDSVPRSQGSYNEQFFGPGTRLTVL.

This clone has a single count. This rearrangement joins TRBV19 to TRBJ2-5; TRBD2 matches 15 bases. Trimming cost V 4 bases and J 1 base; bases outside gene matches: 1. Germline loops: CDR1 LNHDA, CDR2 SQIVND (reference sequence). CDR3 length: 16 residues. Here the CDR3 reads CASSTGLAGGQETQYF. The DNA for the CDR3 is TGTGCCAGTAGTACGGGACTAGCGGGGGGCCAAGAGACCCAGTACTTC.